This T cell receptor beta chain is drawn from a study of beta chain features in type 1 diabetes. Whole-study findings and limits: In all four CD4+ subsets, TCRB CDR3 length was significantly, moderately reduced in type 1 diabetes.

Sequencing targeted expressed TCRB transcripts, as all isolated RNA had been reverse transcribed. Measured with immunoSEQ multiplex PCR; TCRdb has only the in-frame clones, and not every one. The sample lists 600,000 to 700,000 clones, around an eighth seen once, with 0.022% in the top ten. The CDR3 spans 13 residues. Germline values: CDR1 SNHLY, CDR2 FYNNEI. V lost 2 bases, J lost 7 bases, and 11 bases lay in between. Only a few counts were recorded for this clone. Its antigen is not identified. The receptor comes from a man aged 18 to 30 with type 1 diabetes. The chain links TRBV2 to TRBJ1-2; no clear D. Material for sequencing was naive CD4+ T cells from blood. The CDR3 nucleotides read TGTGCCAGCAGTGAAAGGGTAGTCGCTGGCTACACCTTC. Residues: CASSERVVAGYTF.